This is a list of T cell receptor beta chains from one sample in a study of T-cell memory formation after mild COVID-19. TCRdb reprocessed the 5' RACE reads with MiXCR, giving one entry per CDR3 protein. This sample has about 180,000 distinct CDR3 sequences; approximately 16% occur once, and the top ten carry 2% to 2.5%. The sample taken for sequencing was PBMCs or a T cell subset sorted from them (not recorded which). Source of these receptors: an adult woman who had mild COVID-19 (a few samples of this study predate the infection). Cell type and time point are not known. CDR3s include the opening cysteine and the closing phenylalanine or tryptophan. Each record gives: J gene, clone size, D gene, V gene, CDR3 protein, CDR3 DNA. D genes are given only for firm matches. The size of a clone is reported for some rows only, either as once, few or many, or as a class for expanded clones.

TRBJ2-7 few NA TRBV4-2 CASSQGGLVSYEQYF TGTGCCAGCAGCCAAGGAGGGCTGGTCTCCTACGAGCAGTACTTC
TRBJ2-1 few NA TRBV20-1 CSARDYGGHYSYNEQFF TGCAGTGCTAGAGATTATGGGGGACATTACTCCTACAATGAGCAGTTCTTC
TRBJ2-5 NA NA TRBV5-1 CASSWRPEREETQYF TGCGCCAGCAGCTGGAGACCGGAGAGGGAAGAGACCCAGTACTTC
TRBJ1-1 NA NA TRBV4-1 CASSQELAGTTEAFF TGCGCCAGCAGCCAAGAACTCGCAGGGACCACTGAAGCTTTCTTT
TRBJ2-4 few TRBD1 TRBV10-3 CAISEADRVPSIAKNIQYF TGTGCCATCAGTGAGGCGGACAGGGTCCCCTCCATAGCCAAAAACATTCAGTACTTC
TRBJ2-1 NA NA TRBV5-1 CASRTDSTYEQFF TGCGCCAGCAGAACCGACAGCACTTATGAGCAGTTCTTC
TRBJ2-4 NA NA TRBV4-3 CASSQERTPPNIQYF TGCGCCAGCAGCCAAGAGCGGACCCCCCCTAACATTCAGTACTTC
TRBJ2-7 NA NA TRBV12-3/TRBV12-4 CASSLRRSSYEQYF TGTGCCAGCAGTTTAAGACGGAGCTCCTACGAGCAGTACTTC
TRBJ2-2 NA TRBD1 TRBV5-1 CASSLGTGPGDGELFF TGCGCCAGCAGCTTGGGGACAGGACCCGGGGACGGGGAGCTGTTTTTT
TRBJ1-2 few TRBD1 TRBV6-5 CASRSSKQGGGYTF TGTGCCAGCCGATCTTCGAAACAGGGGGGTGGCTACACCTTC